One sample yielded the 7 T cell receptor delta chains listed below, sequenced in a study of Vδ1+ human thymocytes. Their antigens are not known. Regarding the study as a whole: Thymic TRG and TRD repertoires appeared highly polyclonal, with Gaussian CDR3 length distributions.

Extracted RNA was reverse transcribed into cDNA. Pooled V-gene forward primers with one constant-region reverse primer generated the CDR3 amplicons by multiplex PCR. TCRdb fed the multiplex PCR reads to CATT. The table has roughly 25,000 delta-chain clones, about 31% seen once. Material: Vdelta1+ gamma-delta thymocytes from the thymus. Subset noted: FACS-sorted CD3+ TCRalphabeta- TCRVdelta1+ TCRVdelta2- thymocytes. All receptors derive from a boy in the first two years of life who had congenital heart surgery.

The rearrangement links TRDV1 to TRDJ1; perhaps TRDD2 as D (9 bases). The germline V gene encodes CDR1 TSWWSYY and CDR2 QGS. V was shortened by 2 bases and J by 1 base, with 38 bases between the two germline ends. The CDR3 covers 24 residues. CDR3 sequence reads: CALGEITRPSYERWILGVTDKLIF. The DNA for the CDR3 is TGTGCTCTTGGGGAAATTACCCGGCCTTCCTACGAGCGGTGGATACTGGGGGTCACCGATAAACTCATCTTT.

The chain has TRDV1 and TRDJ1; 8 nucleotides match TRDD3. The CDR3 length is 23 residues. Germline CDR1 is TSWWSYY and CDR2 is QGS. V gave up 3 bases and J gave up 1 base; unmatched junction bases: 28. The CDR3 DNA sequence: TGTGCTCTTGGGGAGCTATCCTTACACTTCCGGACTACTGGGGGGGGACCCACCGATAAACTCATCTTT. Amino acids: CALGELSLHFRTTGGGPTDKLIF.

Worth noting for this clone: This may stem from a read error, because a much larger clone lies one nucleotide away. The same CDR3 is also encoded by other DNA sequences in this sample. The J gene is TRDJ1, the V gene TRDV1, with D tentatively TRDD2 (5 bases). The V gene lost 1 base and the J gene lost 0 bases, with 12 bases spanning the gap. CDR1 is TSWWSYY and CDR2 is QGS in the germline V gene. The CDR3 contains 16 residues. In DNA form, the CDR3 reads TGTGCTCTTGGGGAACCAGCTCCTTCGTACACCGATAAACTCATCTTT. Protein: CALGEPAPSYTDKLIF.

This clone was seen a single time. The V gene is TRDV1, the J gene TRDJ1, with a possible D match to TRDD3 (5 bases). The germline V and J ends were trimmed by 2 bases and 0 bases, with 22 bases remaining between them. Germline V gene sequence: CDR1 TSWWSYY, CDR2 QGS. This CDR3 region has 19 residues. CDR3 nucleotide sequence: TGTGCTCTTGGGGAAAGAGAGGCCATGGGGTCGGAAGACACCGATAAACTCATCTTT. This encodes CALGEREAMGSEDTDKLIF.

This clone is termed medium-sized. Within the sample, other DNA sequences also encode this same CDR3. The J gene is TRDJ1, the V gene TRDV1, with 10 bases fitting TRDD3. Germline V gives CDR1 TSWWSYY, CDR2 QGS. The CDR3 extends over 24 amino acids. V was clipped by 1 base and J by 0 bases; unmatched bases: 26. The CDR3 sequence is CALGEPSFILGDRTALANTDKLIF. CDR3 bases: TGTGCTCTTGGGGAACCTTCCTTTATACTGGGGGATCGAACCGCCCTTGCAAACACCGATAAACTCATCTTT.

This clone was seen only a few times. The chain recombines TRDV1 with TRDJ1; 10 nucleotides agree with TRDD3. The V gene end was trimmed by 5 bases and the J gene end by 0 bases; junction bases not matched to a gene: 21. In germline, CDR1 is TSWWSYY, CDR2 QGS. The CDR3 spans 21 residues. The CDR3 reads CALGKDTRGGYAKRDTDKLIF. The CDR3 DNA reads TGTGCTCTTGGGAAAGATACGAGGGGGGGATACGCGAAGCGAGACACCGATAAACTCATCTTT.

This clone has a handful of counts. Different DNA sequences within this sample yield the same CDR3. V usage is TRDV1 and J usage is TRDJ1; TRDD3 matches at 7 bases. Germline CDR1 is TSWWSYY and CDR2 is QGS. The CDR3 sequence is 22 residues long. The ends lost 1 base at V and 1 base at J; junction bases unmatched: 24. The CDR3, as DNA: TGTGCTCTTGGGGAACGAGGGGGACGCCCTACGGACTTGCTGGGGGGCACCGATAAACTCATCTTT. Protein: CALGERGGRPTDLLGGTDKLIF.